Listed below are T cell receptor beta chains from one sample, sequenced in a study of blood T cell repertoires in COVID-19. Measured with immunoSEQ multiplex PCR; TCRdb has only the in-frame clones, and not every one. The sample includes 200,000 to 250,000 clones, under 95% seen only once; the top ten take around 2%. The sequenced sample was PBMCs or T cells enriched from blood (not recorded which). The receptors derive from a woman between 18 and 29 years old who had recovered from COVID-19. Both conserved end residues are part of each CDR3. D genes are given only for firm matches. Clone size is given for some rows only: seen once, a few or many times, or a class if the clone is expanded.

CDR3nt	CDR3aa	len	abundance	v_gene	j_gene	d_gene
TGTGCCAGCAGAAAAAACAGGGTTGACTGGACTACCGGGGAGCTGTTTTTT	CASRKNRVDWTTGELFF	17	few	TRBV27	TRBJ2-2	-
TGTGCCAGCAGCAAAGCGGGACAGGGGTTCTCCTACGAGCAGTACTTC	CASSKAGQGFSYEQYF	16	-	TRBV21-1	TRBJ2-7	-
TGTGCCAGCAGCCAAGATAGTCGGGGAACAGAGGGTGGCTACACCTTC	CASSQDSRGTEGGYTF	16	-	TRBV4-2	TRBJ1-2	-
TGCACCAGCAGCCACCCTGGTCACTCCAATCAGCCCCAGCATTTT	CTSSHPGHSNQPQHF	15	-	TRBV1	TRBJ1-5	-
TGCGCCAGCGGGCCCGGGACAGGGAGCAACGAGCAGTACTTC	CASGPGTGSNEQYF	14	few	TRBV5-1	TRBJ2-7	TRBD1
TGTGCCAGCAGACTTGACAGGGGGAGCCTGAACACTGAAGCTTTCTTT	CASRLDRGSLNTEAFF	16	-	TRBV6-4	TRBJ1-1	TRBD1
TGTGCCAGCAGACGGACAGGGGTTTCGGATCAGCCCCAGCATTTT	CASRRTGVSDQPQHF	15	once	TRBV28	TRBJ1-5	TRBD1
TGTGCCAGCAGGCCCGGGGGCGGGAGCTCGAAAGAGACCCAGTACTTC	CASRPGGGSSKETQYF	16	-	TRBV28	TRBJ2-5	-
TGCGCCAGCAGCCAAGAGTATCAGACAGGCTCCGGCTACACCTTC	CASSQEYQTGSGYTF	15	-	TRBV4-1	TRBJ1-2	-
TGTGCCAGCAGGCCAACAGGGGGGGCCAACACCGGGGAGCTGTTTTTT	CASRPTGGANTGELFF	16	-	TRBV7-9	TRBJ2-2	-
TGTGCCAGCTCCCTCACAGGGATGATCACAGATACGCAGTATTTT	CASSLTGMITDTQYF	15	once	TRBV18	TRBJ2-3	-
TGTGCCAGCAGCTTATTTCTGGTAGCGGGAGGGACGTCCGAGCAGTACTTC	CASSLFLVAGGTSEQYF	17	-	TRBV7-8	TRBJ2-7	TRBD2
TGTGCCAGCAGCTCCTGGACTACTAGCACAGATACGCAGTATTTT	CASSSWTTSTDTQYF	15	-	TRBV7-9	TRBJ2-3	-
TGTGCCATCCAGGGCGGCGGTAACACTGAAGCTTTCTTT	CAIQGGGNTEAFF	13	-	TRBV10-3	TRBJ1-1	-
TGTGCCATCAGTGAGGTAGCGGGAGAAGAGACCCAGTACTTC	CAISEVAGEETQYF	14	-	TRBV10-3	TRBJ2-5	TRBD2
TGTGCCAGCAGCCACAGGGCCAGCTCCTATAATTCACCCCTCCACTTT	CASSHRASSYNSPLHF	16	-	TRBV11-3	TRBJ1-6	-
TGTGCCAGCAGCTGGAATAGGGACAGGGGCGCCGAGCAGTACTTC	CASSWNRDRGAEQYF	15	-	TRBV7-8	TRBJ2-7	TRBD1
TGCGCCAGCAGCTTGATAACAACACCTAGCACAGATACGCAGTATTTT	CASSLITTPSTDTQYF	16	-	TRBV5-1	TRBJ2-3	-
TGTGCCAGCAGCTTAGATGGGGCCTTGGGGGCTTTCTTT	CASSLDGALGAFF	13	-	TRBV7-9	TRBJ1-1	-
TGTGCCAGCAGCTCACCCGGCCCGGGACAGGGACGAGAGACCCAGTACTTC	CASSSPGPGQGRETQYF	17	once	TRBV21-1	TRBJ2-5	-
TGTGCCAGCAGCGTATCCGGGACAGGGGGCTATGGCTACACCTTC	CASSVSGTGGYGYTF	15	-	TRBV7-3	TRBJ1-2	TRBD1
TGTGCCAGCAGTAACAACAGGGGGCAAGAGACCCAGTACTTC	CASSNNRGQETQYF	14	-	TRBV6-5	TRBJ2-5	TRBD1
TGTGCCAGCAGCCAAGTTCTAGCGGGAGGGGGCACAGATACGCAGTATTTT	CASSQVLAGGGTDTQYF	17	-	TRBV4-2	TRBJ2-3	TRBD2